This TCR beta chain was identified during a study of T cells in Graves' hyperthyroidism and ophthalmopathy. Study outcomes and limitations: Ophthalmopathy onset followed model prediction by a median around 6.6 months. A model of 13 V-J pairs discriminated ophthalmopathy from stable hyperthyroidism. Within blood appeared most thyroid clonotypes that had expanded above 0.001.

The CDR3 sequence is 12 residues long. The ends were cut back, 1 base at V and 3 bases at J, with 6 bases in the middle. The germline CDR1 and CDR2 sequences are SQVTM and ANQGSEA. Authors of the study amplified TCR beta CDR3 regions from RNA transcripts. In the first-round RT-PCR of the TCR CDR3, the HTBI primer set was used. One entry per CDR3 protein, called by TCRdb with MiXCR from the multiplex PCR reads. The table includes over 500,000 distinct CDR3 sequences, 40% to 55% detected once. Each diagnosis drew on symptoms, thyroxine, TRAb, thyroid ultrasound and orbital computed tomography findings. Notes on this clonotype: The antigen is undetermined.

Sample: peripheral blood or thyroid tissue (not recorded which). The chain carries TRBV29-1 and TRBJ1-1; D remains ambiguous. The TCR sequence derives from an adult woman with Graves' disease, either hyperthyroidism or ophthalmopathy (not recorded which). The CDR3 nucleotides read TGCAGCGTTGAAGGGGAGCACACTGAAGCTTTCTTT. Translation: CSVEGEHTEAFF.